This T cell receptor beta chain was recovered during a study of cytomegalovirus exposure and HLA in healthy donors. Whole-study findings and limits: Most TCR sequences proved rare, with some public TCRs found in many donors. An analysis done earlier found most TCR beta V segments productive about 90% or about 30% of the time.

This CDR3 region has 16 residues. Trimming took 4 bases from V and 1 from J; bases not matched to a gene: 10. Germline values: CDR1 SGHRS, CDR2 YFSETQ. Turning to this clone: Its matching antigen is unknown.

The PCR used 60 Vbeta and 13 Jbeta primers. Per the authors' pipeline: Later, an analysis found 75 million to 90 million unique TCR beta chains, and about 10 million of these were shared. The data were produced by immunoSEQ multiplex PCR, yet TCRdb's version contains in-frame clones alone and is incomplete. The V and J calls and clone size come from that table; D and trimming were worked out from the DNA. The sample data list over 110,000 clones. The receptor was isolated from a male donor in good health and CMV-seronegative. The sample taken for sequencing was PBMCs. The chain has TRBV5-1 and TRBJ2-5, with 7 nucleotides matching TRBD1. The CDR3 spells CASSPGQPGGQETQYF. The CDR3 DNA reads TGCGCCAGCAGCCCGGGACAGCCCGGCGGCCAAGAGACCCAGTACTTC.